This passage covers 25 T cell receptor beta chains from one sample sequenced in a study of response to subunit inactivated influenza vaccine (dated by TCRdb to the late 2010s). Library method: RT-PCR. The sequencing machine was an Illumina HiSeq 2500. In-frame beta chains were kept once TCRdb had trimmed the public reads at Q25 with fastp and called clones with MiXCR. Entries that share a CDR3 protein sequence are merged under the most common genes and DNA. This sample lists approximately 490,000 distinct CDR3 sequences; 6% to 9% were detected once. The ten biggest clones cover approximately 14% of the sample. The input for sequencing was PBMCs from blood, taken less than 30 months after vaccination. These receptors all stem from a man aged 50 to 75 who received an inactivated influenza vaccine. Donor details come from another sample of the same person, matched by shared clones.

This clonotype was seen a few times. The rearrangement links TRBV6-2 or TRBV6-3 to TRBJ1-3; no definite D call. The CDR3 consists of 12 residues. V was shortened by 7 bases and J by 8 bases, with 12 bases between the two germline ends. Germline CDR1 and CDR2: MNHEY and SVGEGT. This CDR3 reads CASNRVVDTIYF. CDR3 nucleotide sequence: TGTGCCAGCAATAGAGTGGTGGACACCATATATTTT.

The sample holds a few counts of this clonotype. The chain combines TRBV4-2 with TRBJ1-2, with D unclear. Trimming took off 0 bases at V and 2 bases at J, with 16 bases between the two ends. CDR1 is LGHNA and CDR2 is YNFKEQ in the germline V gene. CDR3 length equals 17 residues. CDR3 residues: CASSQDRFGESNYGYTF. CDR3 coding DNA: TGTGCCAGCAGCCAAGATCGCTTCGGGGAATCAAACTATGGCTACACCTTC.

This clonotype has just a few counts. J is TRBJ2-1 and V is TRBV20-1; D is uncertain. The V gene's germline CDR1 is DFQATT and CDR2 SNEGSKA (reference sequence). Trimming pared 3 bases from V and 7 bases from J, leaving 4 bases between. CDR3 length equals 10 residues. The CDR3 sequence: CSASTNEQFF. Here the CDR3 DNA reads TGCAGTGCTAGCACGAATGAGCAGTTCTTC.

The rearrangement uses TRBV7-2 and TRBJ1-5; D gene ambiguous. CDR1 is SGHTA, CDR2 FQGNSA, per germline. The CDR3 runs to 13 residues. V dropped 5 bases and J dropped 3 bases, with 8 bases sitting between them. The CDR3 loop reads CASSQNHNQPQHF. CDR3 bases: TGTGCCAGCAGCCAAAACCACAATCAGCCCCAGCATTTT.

V usage is TRBV7-3 and J usage is TRBJ2-2; D remains unclear. The V end lost 5 bases, the J end lost 4 bases, and 8 bases lay between the germline ends. CDR1 is SGHTA and CDR2 is FQGTGA in the germline V gene. The CDR3 has 13 amino acids. CDR3 residues: CASSPSLTGELFF. CDR3 DNA sequence: TGTGCCAGCAGCCCCTCGCTCACCGGGGAGCTGTTTTTT.

This clonotype is classed as medium-sized. Germline is not matched at one junction end, which may reflect a read error. This chain joins TRBV5-1 and TRBJ1-1; 7 bases are a match to TRBD1. The CDR3 runs to 11 residues. CDR1 is SGHRS and CDR2 is YFSETQ in the germline V gene. The CDR3 loop reads CASSGGTEAFF. Written as DNA, the CDR3 is TGTGCCAGCTCCGGCGGGACAGAGGCTTTCTTT.

This clonotype was counted a few times. The V call is TRBV30, the J call TRBJ2-7, with no clear D. V shed 3 bases and J shed 2 bases, with 11 bases lying between them. This CDR3 is built from 13 residues. Germline loops: CDR1 GTSNPN, CDR2 SVGIG (reference sequence). CDR3 sequence: CAWSTRFPYEQYF. In nucleotides, the CDR3 is TGTGCCTGGAGCACGCGTTTTCCCTACGAGCAGTACTTC. Supplemented by reference TRBV30 and TRBJ2-7, the full variable domain reads SQTIHQWPATLVQPVGSPLSLECTVEGTSNPNLYWYRQAAGRGLQLLFYSVGIGQISSEVPQNLSASRPQDRQFILSSKKLLLSDSGFYLCAWSTRFPYEQYFGPGTRLTVT.

This chain connects TRBV5-5 to TRBJ1-1; D unresolved. Germline CDR1 SGHKS, CDR2 YYEKEE (reference sequence). The V and J ends lost 1 base and 3 bases respectively, with 13 bases between them. The CDR3 consists of 15 residues. CDR3: CASSLIPGRDTEAFF. In nucleotides, the CDR3 is TGTGCCAGCAGCTTGATACCCGGGAGGGACACTGAAGCTTTCTTT.

This clonotype was counted at least ten times. This chain connects TRBV12-3 or TRBV12-4 to TRBJ2-7; 7 bases agree with TRBD1. This CDR3 contains 13 residues. The trim removed 3 bases at V and 2 bases at J, leaving 1 base unmatched. The CDR3 DNA reads TGTGCCAGCAGTTTTCAGGGGGCCTACGAGCAGTACTTC. This gives the protein CASSFQGAYEQYF.

There are many counts of this clonotype. V usage is TRBV4-2 and J usage is TRBJ2-4; a weak D match, TRBD1 (6 bases). The CDR3 totals 14 residues. V was cut by 0 bases and J by 7 bases, with 10 bases left in between. Germline V gene data show CDR1 as LGHNA and CDR2 as YNFKEQ. CDR3 amino acids: CASSQDPGDNIQYF. DNA of the CDR3: TGTGCCAGCAGCCAAGATCCAGGGGATAACATTCAGTACTTC.

This rearrangement joins TRBV20-1 to TRBJ2-5, with D hard to call. CDR3 length: 13 residues. Germline V gene sequence: CDR1 DFQATT, CDR2 SNEGSKA (reference sequence). Trimming removed 0 bases from V and 3 bases from J, with 8 bases in between. CDR3 in amino acids: CSARDRKEETQYF. In nucleotides, the CDR3 is TGCAGTGCTAGAGATAGAAAGGAAGAGACCCAGTACTTC.

This chain connects TRBV29-1 to TRBJ2-7; 7 nucleotides match TRBD2. CDR1 and CDR2 (germline): SQVTM, ANQGSEA. CDR3 length: 14 residues. The V gene end was trimmed by 4 bases and the J gene end by 4 bases; junction bases not matched to a gene: 10. DNA of the CDR3: TGCAGCGTTGCCCGTGATCCAGCGGGATACGAGCAGTACTTC. Translating it yields CSVARDPAGYEQYF.

A word on this clonotype: A much larger clone lies a single base off, so this may be a read error. The gene calls are TRBV2 and TRBJ2-2; tentatively, D is TRBD1 (5 bases). V lost 4 bases to trimming and J lost 7 bases, with 16 bases between them. Germline CDR1 SNHLY, CDR2 FYNNEI. This CDR3 has 15 amino acids. The CDR3 bases are TGTGCCAGCAGTGTCGACAGAGGTGCCATCGGGGAGCTGTTTTTT. Translating it yields CASSVDRGAIGELFF.

This clonotype has more than one count but fewer than ten. V is TRBV10-3 and J is TRBJ2-7, with D uncertain. Germline CDR1 and CDR2: ENHRY and SYGVKD. The V end was cut by 4 bases, the J end by 0 bases, with 25 bases between. This CDR3 spans 19 amino acids. CDR3 DNA: TGTGCCATCAGTGGGGCGTTGGGCAGTTGGGGAAGGTTCTCCTACGAGCAGTACTTC. This codes for CAISGALGSWGRFSYEQYF.

Many counts were recorded for this clonotype. The chain carries TRBV10-3 and TRBJ2-2; D is undetermined. V lost 4 bases and J 4 bases, leaving 7 bases between the germline ends. Germline lookup yields CDR1 ENHRY and CDR2 SYGVKD. The CDR3 spans 13 residues. The CDR3: CAISGSVTGELFF. Here the CDR3 DNA reads TGTGCCATCAGTGGATCAGTCACCGGGGAGCTGTTTTTT.

The sample holds many counts of this clonotype. The V and J genes are TRBV20-1 and TRBJ1-5, with D uncertain. The CDR3 loop spans 14 amino acids. Trimming cost V 0 bases and J 1 base, with 7 bases left between them. Germline V lookup: CDR1 DFQATT, CDR2 SNEGSKA (reference sequence). The CDR3 DNA reads as TGCAGTGCTAGAGATCGAGAGAGCAATCAGCCCCAGCATTTT. Translating gives CSARDRESNQPQHF.

For this clonotype: Since a much larger clone is just one base distant, this may be a read error. The chain couples TRBV15 to TRBJ2-1, with D possibly matching TRBD1 (6 bases). CDR3 length: 15 residues. CDR1 and CDR2 from the germline V gene are LNHNV and YYDKDF (reference sequence). The CDR3 loop is CATNRGRGTYNEQFF. The DNA for the CDR3 is TGTGCCACCAACAGAGGCAGGGGAACCTACAATGAGCAGTTCTTC.

The chain is built from TRBV20-1 and TRBJ1-1, with TRBD1 matching 8 bases. J lost 3 bases, V lost 0 bases, and 6 bases had no gene match. The germline V gene has CDR1 DFQATT and CDR2 SNEGSKA (reference sequence). CDR3 size: 15 residues. CDR3 region: CSARDPRGPYTEAFF. As DNA, the CDR3 is TGCAGTGCTAGAGATCCCAGGGGGCCTTACACTGAAGCTTTCTTT.

This clonotype was counted many times. V is TRBV6-5 and J is TRBJ2-5; D unresolved. The CDR3 loop spans 15 amino acids. Germline CDR1 is MNHEY and CDR2 is SVGAGI. Trimming cost V 0 bases and J 1 base, with 9 bases left between them. CDR3 in DNA: TGTGCCAGCAGTTACTCGGTTGGGGTCCAAGAGACCCAGTACTTC. This gives the protein CASSYSVGVQETQYF.

This clonotype was observed at least ten times. Here the CDR3 DNA reads TGTGCCAGCAGATCCGGGACTAGGCTAGTCAATTTCTACGAGCAGTACTTC. Translation gives CASRSGTRLVNFYEQYF. This sequence joins TRBV7-8 and TRBJ2-7; TRBD2 matches at 8 bases. This CDR3 spans 17 amino acids. Trimming at V came to 6 bases and at J to 3 bases, leaving 16 bases not matched to a gene. Germline V gene data show CDR1 as SGHVS and CDR2 as FQNEAQ.

This clonotype has a count of ten or more. The DNA of the CDR3 is TGTGCCAGCAGTTTAATCGGACAGAGCTCCTACGAGCAGTACTTC. It codes for CASSLIGQSSYEQYF. The genes are TRBV28 and TRBJ2-7, with a weak D call TRBD1 (6 bases). CDR3 length: 15 amino acids. V was cut by 2 bases and J by 0 bases, with 11 bases left in between. Germline-derived CDR1 and CDR2 are MDHEN and SYDVKM.

The sample holds a few counts of this clonotype. The chain has TRBV4-3 and TRBJ1-1; the D is unclear. This CDR3 has 16 amino acids. Trimming took off 0 bases at V and 4 bases at J, with 15 bases between the two ends. Germline V gene lookup returns CDR1 LGHNA and CDR2 YSLEER. CDR3 sequence reads: CASSQESLSRVTEAFF. For the CDR3, the DNA is TGCGCCAGCAGCCAAGAAAGTTTAAGCCGAGTCACTGAAGCTTTCTTT.

This rearrangement joins TRBV5-1 to TRBJ1-6; 7 nucleotides match TRBD1. The CDR3 has 15 amino acids. The V and J ends lost 2 bases and 7 bases, in that order; junction bases with no gene match: 6. Germline values: CDR1 SGHRS, CDR2 YFSETQ. The CDR3 here is CASSFNPGQNSPLHF. The CDR3 DNA is TGCGCCAGCAGCTTCAATCCGGGACAGAATTCACCCCTCCACTTT.

The chain is built from TRBV3-1 and TRBJ2-1; D ambiguous. This CDR3 contains 13 residues. V was clipped by 0 bases and J by 7 bases, with 7 bases between them. Germline lookup yields CDR1 LGHDT and CDR2 YNNKEL (reference sequence). CDR3 in DNA: TGTGCCAGCAGCCAAGAGGCTCGAAATGAGCAGTTCTTC. This encodes CASSQEARNEQFF.

This clonotype turned up a few times. V gene TRBV5-6 combines with J gene TRBJ2-7, with a possible D match to TRBD2 (5 bases). Germline assignment: CDR1 SGHDT and CDR2 YYEEEE. V was pared by 4 bases and J by 7 bases, with 12 bases between. The CDR3 consists of 12 residues. The CDR3 spells CASSPGYTEQYF. The CDR3 nucleotides read TGTGCCAGCAGCCCGGGATACACAGAGCAGTACTTC.